One and the same sample provided the 6 T cell receptor beta chains below, sequenced in a study of beta chain features in type 1 diabetes. Sequencing targeted expressed TCRB transcripts, as all isolated RNA had been reverse transcribed. Sequenced by immunoSEQ multiplex PCR; TCRdb stores in-frame clones only, minus some. This sample has roughly 310,000 clones, with approximately 10% found just once. Material for sequencing was naive CD4+ T cells from blood. These receptor sequences come from a woman aged 25 to 39 in good health.

Here the CDR3 DNA reads TGTGCCTGGAGAAGGACAGGGGAATCTAAAAAACTGTTTTTT. Translated, it gives CAWRRTGESKKLFF. The chain uses TRBV30 and TRBJ1-4; 9 nucleotides match TRBD1. The length of the CDR3 is 14 residues. After removal of 3 bases from V and 9 bases from J, the junction contained 8 bases not matched to a gene. Looked up from germline, CDR1 is GTSNPN and CDR2 is SVGIG (reference sequence).

V and J are TRBV7-2 and TRBJ2-1; D may be TRBD2 (5 bases). V gave up 2 bases and J gave up 7 bases, with 15 bases separating them. The CDR3 consists of 15 residues. Germline lookup yields CDR1 SGHTA and CDR2 FQGNSA. CDR3 region: CASSLLLWERNEQFF. The DNA for the CDR3 is TGTGCCAGCAGCTTATTGTTGTGGGAGAGGAATGAGCAGTTCTTC.

This clone was detected only a few times. The chain carries TRBV7-9 and TRBJ2-7; D may be TRBD2 (5 bases). Germline V gene sequence: CDR1 SEHNR, CDR2 FQNEAQ (reference sequence). Trimming took off 3 bases at V and 5 bases at J, with 11 bases between the two ends. The CDR3 runs to 13 residues. CDR3 DNA: TGTGCCAGCAGCTTTTGGTCCGGGGACGAGCAGTACTTC. Its protein is CASSFWSGDEQYF. The whole variable domain, filled in from reference TRBV7-9 and TRBJ2-7, reads DTGVSQNPRHKITKRGQNVTFRCDPISEHNRLYWYRQTLGQGPEFLTYFQNEAQLEKSRLLSDRFSAERPKGSFSTLEIQRTEQGDSAMYLCASSFWSGDEQYFGPGTRLTVT.

Written as DNA, the CDR3 is TGTGCCAGCAGCGAGACAGGGGGCGCGACCGGGGAGCTGTTTTTT. As protein: CASSETGGATGELFF. The V gene is TRBV28, the J gene TRBJ2-2, with 10 bases aligning to TRBD1. The CDR3 has 15 residues. After removal of 6 bases from V and 5 bases from J, the junction contained 6 bases not matched to a gene. The germline CDR1 and CDR2 sequences are MDHEN and SYDVKM.

This clone was seen a few times. The chain has TRBV4-2 and TRBJ2-1; tentatively, D is TRBD2 (5 bases). The germline V gene encodes CDR1 LGHNA and CDR2 YNFKEQ. This CDR3 contains 16 residues. The V end lost 0 bases, the J end lost 3 bases, and 12 bases lay between the germline ends. The CDR3 sequence: CASSQEVSDGYNEQFF. The CDR3 nucleotides read TGTGCCAGCAGCCAAGAAGTTAGCGACGGCTACAATGAGCAGTTCTTC.

This clone came up a few times. This chain uses TRBV4-3 with TRBJ1-4; D is unresolved. Trimming removed 5 bases from V and 7 bases from J, with 17 bases in between. The germline CDR1 and CDR2 sequences are LGHNA and YSLEER. CDR3 length: 15 residues. The CDR3 sequence is CASSLARLAGEKLFF. DNA for the CDR3: TGCGCCAGCAGCTTAGCAAGGTTGGCGGGTGAAAAACTGTTTTTT.